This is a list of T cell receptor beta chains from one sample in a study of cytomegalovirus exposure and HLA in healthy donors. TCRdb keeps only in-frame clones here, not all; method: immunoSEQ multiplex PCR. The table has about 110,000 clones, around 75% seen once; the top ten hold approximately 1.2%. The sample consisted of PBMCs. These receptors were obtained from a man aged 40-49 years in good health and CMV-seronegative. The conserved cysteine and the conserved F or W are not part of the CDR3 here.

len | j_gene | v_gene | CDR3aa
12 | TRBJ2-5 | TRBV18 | ASSSVAGKETQY
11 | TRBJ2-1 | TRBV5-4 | ASSLVLVHEQF
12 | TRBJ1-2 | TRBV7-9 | ASNAGTGIYGYT
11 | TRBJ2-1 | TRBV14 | ASSQGLATEQF
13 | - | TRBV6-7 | ASRKPRVHSYEQY
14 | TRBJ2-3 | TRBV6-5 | ASSYSGRGGVKTQY
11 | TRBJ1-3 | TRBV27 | ASRAISGNTIY
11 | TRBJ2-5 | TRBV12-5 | ASGSPRVETQY
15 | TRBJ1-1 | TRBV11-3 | ASSYWEYRVGNTEAF
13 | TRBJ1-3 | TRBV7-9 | ASSSGESGGNTIY
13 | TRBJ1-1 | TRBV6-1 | ASSAQQGTGTEAF
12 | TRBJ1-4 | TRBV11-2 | ASSHQGNNEKLF
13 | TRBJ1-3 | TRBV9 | ASSVYSNSGNTIY
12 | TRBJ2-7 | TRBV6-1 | ASSEGSSSYEQY
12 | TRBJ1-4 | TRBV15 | ATDRTGTNEKLF
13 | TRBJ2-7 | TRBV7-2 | ASSKLAGVWYEQY
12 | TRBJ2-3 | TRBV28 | ASRGGTSGYTQY
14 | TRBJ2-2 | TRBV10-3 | ATQTSGRTNTGELF
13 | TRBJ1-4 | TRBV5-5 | ASSLARVVGEKLF
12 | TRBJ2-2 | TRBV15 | ATSIAGGPGELF
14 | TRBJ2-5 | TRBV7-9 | ASSSTGFSYQETQY
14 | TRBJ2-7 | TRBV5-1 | ASTPWAGSGRVEQY
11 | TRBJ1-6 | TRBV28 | ASRTVDNSPLH
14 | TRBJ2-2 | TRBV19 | ASSIDGRLATGELF
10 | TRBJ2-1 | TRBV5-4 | ASSSVMPEQF
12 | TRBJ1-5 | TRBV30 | AWSTGTGTQPQH
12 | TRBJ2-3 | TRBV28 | ASYDTPNTDTQY
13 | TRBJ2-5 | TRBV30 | AWSRGQGSLETQY